The present entry profiles one T cell receptor beta chain with its context. This sample was taken from a study of blood T cell repertoires in COVID-19. Using immunoSEQ multiplex PCR, the repertoire was profiled, and TCRdb retains in-frame clones only, with some absent. Of 200,000 to 300,000 clones listed, about 80% were seen once; the top ten hold 1.5% to 2%. Per the germline V gene, CDR1 is SEHNR and CDR2 is FQNEAQ (reference sequence). The CDR3 runs 15 residues. J gave up 7 bases and V 4 bases, and 9 bases lay outside the gene matches. The genes are TRBV7-9 and TRBJ2-2; TRBD1 matches 7 bases. The sequence came from a man younger than 45 who had recovered from COVID-19. Material: peripheral blood. The CDR3 sequence: CASSSRTGRDGELFF. For the CDR3, the DNA is TGTGCCAGCAGCTCGCGGACAGGTCGGGACGGGGAGCTGTTTTTT.